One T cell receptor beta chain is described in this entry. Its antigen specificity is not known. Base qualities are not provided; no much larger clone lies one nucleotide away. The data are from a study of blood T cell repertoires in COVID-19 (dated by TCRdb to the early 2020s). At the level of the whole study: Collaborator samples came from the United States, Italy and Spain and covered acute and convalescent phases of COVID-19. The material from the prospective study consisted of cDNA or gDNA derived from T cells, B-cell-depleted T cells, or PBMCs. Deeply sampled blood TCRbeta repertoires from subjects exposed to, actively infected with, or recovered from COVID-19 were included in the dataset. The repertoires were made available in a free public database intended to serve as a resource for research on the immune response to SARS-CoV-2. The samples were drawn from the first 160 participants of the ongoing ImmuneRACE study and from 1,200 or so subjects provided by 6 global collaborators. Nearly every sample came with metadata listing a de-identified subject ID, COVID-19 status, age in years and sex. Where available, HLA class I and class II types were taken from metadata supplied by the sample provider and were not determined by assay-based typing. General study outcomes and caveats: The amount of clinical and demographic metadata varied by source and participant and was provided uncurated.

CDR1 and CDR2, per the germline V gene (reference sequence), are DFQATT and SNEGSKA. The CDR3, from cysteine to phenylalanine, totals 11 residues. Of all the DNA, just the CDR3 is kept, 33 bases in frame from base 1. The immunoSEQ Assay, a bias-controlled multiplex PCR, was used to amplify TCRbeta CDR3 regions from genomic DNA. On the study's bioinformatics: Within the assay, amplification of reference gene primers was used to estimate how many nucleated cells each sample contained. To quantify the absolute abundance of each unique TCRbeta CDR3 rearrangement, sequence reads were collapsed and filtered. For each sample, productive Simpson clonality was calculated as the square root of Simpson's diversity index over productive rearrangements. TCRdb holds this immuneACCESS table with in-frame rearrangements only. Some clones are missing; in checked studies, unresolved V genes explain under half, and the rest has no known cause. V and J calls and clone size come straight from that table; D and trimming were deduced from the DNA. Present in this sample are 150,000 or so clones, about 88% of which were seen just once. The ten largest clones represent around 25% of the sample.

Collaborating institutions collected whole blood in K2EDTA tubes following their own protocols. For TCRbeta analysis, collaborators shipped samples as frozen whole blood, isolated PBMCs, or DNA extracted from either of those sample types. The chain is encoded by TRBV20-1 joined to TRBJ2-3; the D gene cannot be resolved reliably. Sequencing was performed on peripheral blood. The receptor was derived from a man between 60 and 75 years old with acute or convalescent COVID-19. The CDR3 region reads CSARRTDTQYF. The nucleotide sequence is TGCAGCGCGCGTCGCACAGATACGCAGTATTTT.